This T cell receptor beta chain was identified during a study of blood T cell repertoires in COVID-19. At the level of the study: T cells, B-cell-depleted T cells, or PBMCs provided the cDNA or gDNA that served as material.

The method was immunoSEQ multiplex PCR; TCRdb's version includes in-frame clones alone and lacks a portion of them. The sample consists of some 110,000 clones, around 90% of them appearing once. The J segment lost 4 bases and the V segment lost 5 bases, leaving 16 bases of the junction unmatched. This CDR3 contains 17 residues. Germline V gene lookup returns CDR1 MNHEY and CDR2 SVGEGT. The source of this sequence is a human donor in a cohort sampled during active COVID-19. The chain joins TRBV6-2 or TRBV6-3 to TRBJ1-2; 7 bases agree with TRBD1. The sequenced sample consisted of peripheral blood. CDR3 region: CASSKLLTGTATYGYTF. The CDR3 DNA reads as TGTGCCAGCAGTAAACTTTTGACCGGGACAGCTACCTATGGCTACACCTTC.